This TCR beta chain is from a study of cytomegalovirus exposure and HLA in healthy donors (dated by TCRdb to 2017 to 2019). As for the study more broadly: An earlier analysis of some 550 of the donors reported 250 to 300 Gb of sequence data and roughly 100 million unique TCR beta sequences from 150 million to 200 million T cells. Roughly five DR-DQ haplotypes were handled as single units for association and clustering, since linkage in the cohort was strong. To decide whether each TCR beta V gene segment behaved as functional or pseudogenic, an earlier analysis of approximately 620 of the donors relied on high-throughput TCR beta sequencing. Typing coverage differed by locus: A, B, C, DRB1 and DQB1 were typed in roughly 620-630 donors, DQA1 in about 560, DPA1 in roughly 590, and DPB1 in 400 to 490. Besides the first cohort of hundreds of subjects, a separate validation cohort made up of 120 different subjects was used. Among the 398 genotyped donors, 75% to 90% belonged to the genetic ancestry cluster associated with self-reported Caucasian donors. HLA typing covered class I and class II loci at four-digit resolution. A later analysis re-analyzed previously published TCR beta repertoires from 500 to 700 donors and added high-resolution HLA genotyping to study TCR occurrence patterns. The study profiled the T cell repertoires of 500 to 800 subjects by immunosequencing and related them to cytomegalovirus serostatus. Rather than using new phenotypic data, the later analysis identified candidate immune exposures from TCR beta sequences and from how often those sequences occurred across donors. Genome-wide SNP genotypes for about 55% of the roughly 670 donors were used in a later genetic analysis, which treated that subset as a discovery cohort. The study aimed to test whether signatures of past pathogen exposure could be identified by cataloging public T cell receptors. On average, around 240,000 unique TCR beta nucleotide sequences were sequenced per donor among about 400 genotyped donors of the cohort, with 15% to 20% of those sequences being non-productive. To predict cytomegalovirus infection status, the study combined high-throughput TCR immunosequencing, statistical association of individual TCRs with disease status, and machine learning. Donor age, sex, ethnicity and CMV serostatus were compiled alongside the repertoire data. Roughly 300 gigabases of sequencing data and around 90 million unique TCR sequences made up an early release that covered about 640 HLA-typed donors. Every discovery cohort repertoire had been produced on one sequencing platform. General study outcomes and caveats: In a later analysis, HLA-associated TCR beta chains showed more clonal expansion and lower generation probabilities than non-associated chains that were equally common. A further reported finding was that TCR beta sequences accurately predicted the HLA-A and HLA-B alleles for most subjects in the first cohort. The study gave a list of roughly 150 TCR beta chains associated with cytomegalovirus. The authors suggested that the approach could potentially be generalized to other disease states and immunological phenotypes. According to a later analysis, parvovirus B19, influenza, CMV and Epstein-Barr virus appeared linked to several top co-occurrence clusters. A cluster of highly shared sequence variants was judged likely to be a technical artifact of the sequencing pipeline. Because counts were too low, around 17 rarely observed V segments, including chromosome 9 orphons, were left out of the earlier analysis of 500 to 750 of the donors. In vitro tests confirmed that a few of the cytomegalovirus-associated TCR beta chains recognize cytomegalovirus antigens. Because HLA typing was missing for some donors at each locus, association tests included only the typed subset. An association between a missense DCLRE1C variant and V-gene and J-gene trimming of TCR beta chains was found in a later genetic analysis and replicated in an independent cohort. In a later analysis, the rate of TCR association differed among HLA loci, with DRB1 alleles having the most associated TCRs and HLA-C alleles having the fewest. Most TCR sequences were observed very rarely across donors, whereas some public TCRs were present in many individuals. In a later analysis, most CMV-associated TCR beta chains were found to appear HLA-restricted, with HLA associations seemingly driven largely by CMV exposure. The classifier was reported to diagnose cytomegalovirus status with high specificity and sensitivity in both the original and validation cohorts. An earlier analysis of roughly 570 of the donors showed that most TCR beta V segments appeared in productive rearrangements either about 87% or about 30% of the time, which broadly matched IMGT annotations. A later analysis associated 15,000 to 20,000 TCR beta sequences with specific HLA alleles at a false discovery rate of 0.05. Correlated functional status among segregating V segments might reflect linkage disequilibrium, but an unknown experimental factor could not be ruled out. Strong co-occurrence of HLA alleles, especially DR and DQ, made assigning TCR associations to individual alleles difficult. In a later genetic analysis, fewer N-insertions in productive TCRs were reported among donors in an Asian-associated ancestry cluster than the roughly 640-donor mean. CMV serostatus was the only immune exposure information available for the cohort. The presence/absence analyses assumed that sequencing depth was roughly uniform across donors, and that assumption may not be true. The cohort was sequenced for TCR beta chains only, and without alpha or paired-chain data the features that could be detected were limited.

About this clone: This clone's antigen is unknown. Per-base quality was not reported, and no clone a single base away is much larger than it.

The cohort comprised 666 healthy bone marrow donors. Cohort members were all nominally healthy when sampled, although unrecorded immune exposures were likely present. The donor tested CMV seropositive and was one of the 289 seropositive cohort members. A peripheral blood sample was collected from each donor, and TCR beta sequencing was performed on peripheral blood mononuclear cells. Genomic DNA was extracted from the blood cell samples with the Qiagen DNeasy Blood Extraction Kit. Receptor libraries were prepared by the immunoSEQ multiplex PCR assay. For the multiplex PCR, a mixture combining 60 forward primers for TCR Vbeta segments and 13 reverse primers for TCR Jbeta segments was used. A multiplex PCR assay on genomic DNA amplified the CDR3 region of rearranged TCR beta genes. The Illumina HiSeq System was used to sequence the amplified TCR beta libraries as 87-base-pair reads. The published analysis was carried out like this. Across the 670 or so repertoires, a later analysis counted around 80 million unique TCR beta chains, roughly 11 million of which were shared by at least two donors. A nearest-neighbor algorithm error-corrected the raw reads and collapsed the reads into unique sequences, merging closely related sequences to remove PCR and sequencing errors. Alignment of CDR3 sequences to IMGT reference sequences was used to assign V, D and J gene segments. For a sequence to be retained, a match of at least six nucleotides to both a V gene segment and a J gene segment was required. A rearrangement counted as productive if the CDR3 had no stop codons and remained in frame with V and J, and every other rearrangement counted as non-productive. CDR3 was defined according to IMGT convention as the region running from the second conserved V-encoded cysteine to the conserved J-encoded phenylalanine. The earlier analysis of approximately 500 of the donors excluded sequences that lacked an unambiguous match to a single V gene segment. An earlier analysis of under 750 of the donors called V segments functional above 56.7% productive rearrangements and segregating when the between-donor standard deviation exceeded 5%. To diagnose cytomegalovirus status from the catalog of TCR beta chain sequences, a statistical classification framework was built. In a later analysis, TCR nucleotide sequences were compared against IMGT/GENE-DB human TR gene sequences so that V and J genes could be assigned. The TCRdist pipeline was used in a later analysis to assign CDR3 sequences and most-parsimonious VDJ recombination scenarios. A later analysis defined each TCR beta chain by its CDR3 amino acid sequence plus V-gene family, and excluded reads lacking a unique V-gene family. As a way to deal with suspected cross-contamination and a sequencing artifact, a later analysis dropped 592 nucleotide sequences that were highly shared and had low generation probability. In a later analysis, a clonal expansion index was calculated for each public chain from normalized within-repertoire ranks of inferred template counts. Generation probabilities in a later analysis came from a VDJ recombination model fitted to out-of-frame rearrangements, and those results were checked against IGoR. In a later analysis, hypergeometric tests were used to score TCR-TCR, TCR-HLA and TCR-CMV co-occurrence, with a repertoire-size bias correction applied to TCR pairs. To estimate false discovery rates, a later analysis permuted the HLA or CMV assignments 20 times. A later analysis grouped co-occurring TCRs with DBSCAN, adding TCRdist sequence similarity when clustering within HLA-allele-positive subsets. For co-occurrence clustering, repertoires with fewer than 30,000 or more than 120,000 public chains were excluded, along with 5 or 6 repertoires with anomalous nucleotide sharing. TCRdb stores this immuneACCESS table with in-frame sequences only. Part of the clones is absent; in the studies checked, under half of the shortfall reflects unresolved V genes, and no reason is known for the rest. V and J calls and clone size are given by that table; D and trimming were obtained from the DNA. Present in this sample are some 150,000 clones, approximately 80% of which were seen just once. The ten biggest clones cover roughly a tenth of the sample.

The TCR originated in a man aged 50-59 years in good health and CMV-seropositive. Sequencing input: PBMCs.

In nucleotide form, the sequence is TGTGCCAGCAGTTTATCACCAGGGTGGTCAGGAAACACCATATATTTT. It translates to CASSLSPGWSGNTIYF. The receptor chain draws on TRBV27 and TRBJ1-3; tentative D gene TRBD1, with 5 bases matching. V drops 0 bases and J drops 4 bases, leaving 13 bases in between. Including cysteine and phenylalanine, the CDR3 has 16 amino acids. CDR3 DNA is the only sequence kept; it has 48 bases, read in frame from the first base. CDR1 is given as MNHEY and CDR2 as SMNVEV, both from the germline V gene (reference sequence).